What follows is one TCR beta chain and its context. Germline loops: CDR1 SGHDT, CDR2 YYEEEE. The CDR3 is made up of 17 amino acids. The trim removed 2 bases at V and 3 bases at J, leaving 5 bases unmatched. These data are taken from a study of blood T cell repertoires in COVID-19. Only in-frame clones appear in the TCRdb table, and some are missing; sequencing was by immunoSEQ multiplex PCR. This sample has 200,000 to 250,000 clones, with roughly four fifths found just once. The chain uses TRBV5-6 and TRBJ2-1, with 13 positions matching TRBD2. The sequence was collected from a woman aged 60 to 75 who had recovered from COVID-19. The sample comprised PBMCs or T cells enriched from blood (not recorded which). The CDR3 protein is CASSLGTSGTHYNEQFF. The CDR3 DNA is TGTGCCAGCAGCTTAGGGACTAGCGGGACCCACTACAATGAGCAGTTCTTC. The whole variable domain, remainder taken from reference TRBV5-6 and TRBJ2-1, is DAGVTQSPTHLIKTRGQQVTLRCSPKSGHDTVSWYQQALGQGPQFIFQYYEEEERQRGNFPDRFSGHQFPNYSSELNVNALLLGDSALYLCASSLGTSGTHYNEQFFGPGTRLTVL.